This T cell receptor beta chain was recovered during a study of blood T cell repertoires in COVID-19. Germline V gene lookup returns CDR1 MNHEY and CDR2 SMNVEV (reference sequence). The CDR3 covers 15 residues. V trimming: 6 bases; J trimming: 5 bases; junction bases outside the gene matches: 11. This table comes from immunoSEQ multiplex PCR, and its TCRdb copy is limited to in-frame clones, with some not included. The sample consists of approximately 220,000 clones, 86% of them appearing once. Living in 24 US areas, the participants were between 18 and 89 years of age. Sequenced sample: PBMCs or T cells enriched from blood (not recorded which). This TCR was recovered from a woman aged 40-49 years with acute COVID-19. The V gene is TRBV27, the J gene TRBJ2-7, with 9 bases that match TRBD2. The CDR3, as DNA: TGTGCCAGCAGCTTTCGGGCGGGGGGGGCGAACGAGCAGTACTTC. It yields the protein CASSFRAGGANEQYF.